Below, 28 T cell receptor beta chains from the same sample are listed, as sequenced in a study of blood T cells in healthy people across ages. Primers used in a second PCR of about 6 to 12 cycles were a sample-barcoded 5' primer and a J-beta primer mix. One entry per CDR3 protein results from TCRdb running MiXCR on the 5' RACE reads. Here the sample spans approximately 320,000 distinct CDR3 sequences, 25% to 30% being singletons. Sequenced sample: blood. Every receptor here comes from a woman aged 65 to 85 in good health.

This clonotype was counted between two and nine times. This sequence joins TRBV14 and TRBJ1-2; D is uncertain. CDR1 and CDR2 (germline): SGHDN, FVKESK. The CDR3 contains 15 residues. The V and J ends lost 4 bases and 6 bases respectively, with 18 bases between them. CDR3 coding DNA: TGTGCCAGCAGCCGGTACTCATTACAGAGGGATGGCTACACCTTC. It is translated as CASSRYSLQRDGYTF.

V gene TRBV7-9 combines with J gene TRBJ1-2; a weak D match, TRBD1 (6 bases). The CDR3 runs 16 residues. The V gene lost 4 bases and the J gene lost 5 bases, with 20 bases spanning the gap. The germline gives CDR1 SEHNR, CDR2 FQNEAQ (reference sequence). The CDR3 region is CASSSGQSRGFYGYTF. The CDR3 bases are TGTGCCAGCAGCTCCGGACAGTCAAGGGGTTTTTATGGCTACACCTTC.

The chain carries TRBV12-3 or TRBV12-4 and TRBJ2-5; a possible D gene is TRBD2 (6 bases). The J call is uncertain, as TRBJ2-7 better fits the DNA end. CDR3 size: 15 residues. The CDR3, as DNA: TGTGCCAGCAGTTCTCGCGGGACCACATCCTACGAGCAGTACTTC. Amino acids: CASSSRGTTSYEQYF.

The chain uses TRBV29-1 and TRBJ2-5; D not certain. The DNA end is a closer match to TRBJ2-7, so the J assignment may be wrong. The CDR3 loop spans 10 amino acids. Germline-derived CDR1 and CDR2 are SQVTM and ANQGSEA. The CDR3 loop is CSVRDYEQYF. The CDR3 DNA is TGCAGCGTTAGGGACTACGAGCAGTACTTC.

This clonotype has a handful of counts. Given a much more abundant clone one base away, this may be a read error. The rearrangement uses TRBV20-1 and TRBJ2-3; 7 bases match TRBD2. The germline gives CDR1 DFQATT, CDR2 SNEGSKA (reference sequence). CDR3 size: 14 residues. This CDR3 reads CSALGGSRADAQYF. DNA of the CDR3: TGCAGTGCTTTGGGCGGGAGTAGAGCAGATGCGCAGTATTTT.

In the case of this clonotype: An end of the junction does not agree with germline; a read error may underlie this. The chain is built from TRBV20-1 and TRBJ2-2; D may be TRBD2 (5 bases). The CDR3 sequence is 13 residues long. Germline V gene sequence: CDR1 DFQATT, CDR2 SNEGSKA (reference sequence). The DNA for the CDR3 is TGCAGTGCTAGCCCGCGGAGCACCGGGGAACTGTTTTTT. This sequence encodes CSASPRSTGELFF.

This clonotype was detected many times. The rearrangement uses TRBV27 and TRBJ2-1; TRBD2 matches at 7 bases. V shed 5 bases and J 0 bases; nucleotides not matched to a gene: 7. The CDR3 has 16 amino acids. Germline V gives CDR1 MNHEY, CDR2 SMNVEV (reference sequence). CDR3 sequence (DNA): TGTGCCAGCAGTAAACCTAGCGGTAGCTCCTACAATGAGCAGTTCTTC. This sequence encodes CASSKPSGSSYNEQFF.

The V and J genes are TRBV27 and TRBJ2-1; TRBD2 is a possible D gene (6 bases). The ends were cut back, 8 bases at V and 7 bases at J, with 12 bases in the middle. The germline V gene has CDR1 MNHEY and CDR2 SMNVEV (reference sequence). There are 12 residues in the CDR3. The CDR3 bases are TGTGCCAGCGGAGGGGTTTGGAATGAGCAGTTCTTC. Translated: CASGGVWNEQFF.

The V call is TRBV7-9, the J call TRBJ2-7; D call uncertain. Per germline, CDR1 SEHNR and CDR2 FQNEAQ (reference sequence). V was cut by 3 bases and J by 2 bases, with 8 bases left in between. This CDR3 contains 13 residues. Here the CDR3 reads CASSFPGTYEQYF. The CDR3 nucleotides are TGTGCCAGCAGCTTCCCAGGCACCTACGAGCAGTACTTC.

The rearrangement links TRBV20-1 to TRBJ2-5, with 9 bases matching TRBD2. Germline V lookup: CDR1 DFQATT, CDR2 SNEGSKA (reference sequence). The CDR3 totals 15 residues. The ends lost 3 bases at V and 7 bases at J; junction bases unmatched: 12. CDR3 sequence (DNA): TGCAGTGCTAGTGATGTTAGCGGGAGTTGGGGGACCCAGTACTTC. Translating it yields CSASDVSGSWGTQYF.

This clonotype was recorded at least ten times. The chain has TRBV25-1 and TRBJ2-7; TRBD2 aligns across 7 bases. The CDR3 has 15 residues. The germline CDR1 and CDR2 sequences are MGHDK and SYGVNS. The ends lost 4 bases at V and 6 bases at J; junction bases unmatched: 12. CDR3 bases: TGTGCCAGCAGTGGGGCCGGAACGGGAGGCCTCGAGCAGTACTTC. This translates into CASSGAGTGGLEQYF.

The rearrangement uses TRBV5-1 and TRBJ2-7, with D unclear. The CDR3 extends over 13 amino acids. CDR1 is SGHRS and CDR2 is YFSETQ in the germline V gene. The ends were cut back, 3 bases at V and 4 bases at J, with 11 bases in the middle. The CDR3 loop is CASSWGFDYEQYF. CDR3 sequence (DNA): TGCGCCAGCAGCTGGGGATTTGATTACGAGCAGTACTTC.

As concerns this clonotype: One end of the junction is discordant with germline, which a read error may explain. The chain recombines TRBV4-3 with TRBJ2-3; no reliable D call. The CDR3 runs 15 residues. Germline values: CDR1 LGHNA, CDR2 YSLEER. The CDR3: CAGSQGLVRADTQYF. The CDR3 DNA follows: TGCGCCGGCAGCCAAGGTCTCGTCCGAGCAGATACGCAGTATTTT.

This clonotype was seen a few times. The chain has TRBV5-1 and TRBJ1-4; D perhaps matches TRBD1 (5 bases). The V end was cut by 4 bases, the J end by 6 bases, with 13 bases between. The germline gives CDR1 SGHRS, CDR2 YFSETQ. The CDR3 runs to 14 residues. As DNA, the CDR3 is TGCGCCAGCAGCGCGAGGGGATTGGATGAAAAACTGTTTTTT. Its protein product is CASSARGLDEKLFF.

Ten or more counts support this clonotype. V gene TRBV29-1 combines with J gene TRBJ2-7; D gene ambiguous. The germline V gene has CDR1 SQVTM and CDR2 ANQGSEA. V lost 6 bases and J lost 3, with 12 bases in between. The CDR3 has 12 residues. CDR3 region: CSVGQTHYEQYF. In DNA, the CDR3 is TGCAGCGTCGGGCAGACGCACTACGAGCAGTACTTC.

Written as DNA, the CDR3 is TGTGCCAGCAGCTTAAGTGAGGGGAGCGGGCAAGAGACCCAGTACTTC. Encoded protein: CASSLSEGSGQETQYF. The chain is built from TRBV7-2 and TRBJ2-5; the D gene is possibly TRBD2 (6 bases). The V gene lost 2 bases and the J gene lost 2 bases, with 15 bases spanning the gap. The germline V gene encodes CDR1 SGHTA and CDR2 FQGNSA. The CDR3 has 16 amino acids.

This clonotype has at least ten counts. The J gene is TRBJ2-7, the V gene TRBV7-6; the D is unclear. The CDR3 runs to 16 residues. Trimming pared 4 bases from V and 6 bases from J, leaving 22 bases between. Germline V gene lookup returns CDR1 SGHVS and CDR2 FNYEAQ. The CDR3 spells CASSSSGGALKGEQYF. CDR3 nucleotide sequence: TGTGCCAGCAGCTCTTCCGGCGGAGCCTTGAAGGGCGAGCAGTACTTC.

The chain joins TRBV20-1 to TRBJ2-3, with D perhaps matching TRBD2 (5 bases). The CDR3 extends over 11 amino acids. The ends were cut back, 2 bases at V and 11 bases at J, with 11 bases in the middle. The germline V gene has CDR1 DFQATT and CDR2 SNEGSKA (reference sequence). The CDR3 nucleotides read TGCAGTGCTAGATCCGGACTCCAGCAGTATTTT. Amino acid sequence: CSARSGLQQYF.

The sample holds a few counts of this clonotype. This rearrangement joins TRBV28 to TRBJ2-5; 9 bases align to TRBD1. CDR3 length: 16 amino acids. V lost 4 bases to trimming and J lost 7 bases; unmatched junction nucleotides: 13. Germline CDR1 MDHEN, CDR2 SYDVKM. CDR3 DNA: TGTGCCAGCAGTTCCCCAAGAGGACAGGGGTATGGGACCCAGTACTTC. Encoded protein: CASSSPRGQGYGTQYF.

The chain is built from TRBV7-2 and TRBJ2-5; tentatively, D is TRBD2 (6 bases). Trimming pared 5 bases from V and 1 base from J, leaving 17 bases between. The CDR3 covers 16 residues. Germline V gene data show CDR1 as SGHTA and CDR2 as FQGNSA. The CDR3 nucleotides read TGTGCCAGCAGCCGCTGGCCGGGACTGACCCAAGAGACCCAGTACTTC. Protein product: CASSRWPGLTQETQYF.

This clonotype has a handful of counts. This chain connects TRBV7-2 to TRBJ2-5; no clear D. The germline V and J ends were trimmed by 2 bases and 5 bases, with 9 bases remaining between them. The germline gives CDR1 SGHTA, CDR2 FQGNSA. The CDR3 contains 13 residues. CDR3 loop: CASSLSPRETQYF. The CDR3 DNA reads TGTGCCAGCAGCTTAAGTCCCCGGGAGACCCAGTACTTC.

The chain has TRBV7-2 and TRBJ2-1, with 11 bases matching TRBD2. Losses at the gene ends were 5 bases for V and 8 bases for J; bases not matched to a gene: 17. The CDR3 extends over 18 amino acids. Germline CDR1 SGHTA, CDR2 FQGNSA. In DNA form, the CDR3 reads TGTGCCAGCAGCCTAACAACGATAAAACTAGCGGGAGCGTATGAGCAGTTCTTC. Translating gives CASSLTTIKLAGAYEQFF.

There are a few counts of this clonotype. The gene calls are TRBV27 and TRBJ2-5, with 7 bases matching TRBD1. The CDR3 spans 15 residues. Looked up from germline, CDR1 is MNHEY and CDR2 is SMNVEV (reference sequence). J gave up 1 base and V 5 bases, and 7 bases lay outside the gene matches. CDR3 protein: CASSPGDRAQETQYF. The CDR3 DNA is TGTGCCAGCAGTCCAGGTGACAGGGCCCAAGAGACCCAGTACTTC.

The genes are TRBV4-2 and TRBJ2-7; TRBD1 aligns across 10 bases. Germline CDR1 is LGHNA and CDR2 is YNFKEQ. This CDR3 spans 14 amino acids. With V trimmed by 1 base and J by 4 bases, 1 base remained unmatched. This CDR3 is CASSQVGQGYEQYF. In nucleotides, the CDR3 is TGTGCCAGCAGCCAAGTGGGACAGGGGTACGAGCAGTACTTC.

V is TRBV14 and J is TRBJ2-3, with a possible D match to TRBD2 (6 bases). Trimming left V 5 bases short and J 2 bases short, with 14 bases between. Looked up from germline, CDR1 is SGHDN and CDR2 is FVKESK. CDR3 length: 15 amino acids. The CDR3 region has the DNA TGTGCCAGCAGCTTTGGGGGGTTTCTCACAGATACGCAGTATTTT. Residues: CASSFGGFLTDTQYF.

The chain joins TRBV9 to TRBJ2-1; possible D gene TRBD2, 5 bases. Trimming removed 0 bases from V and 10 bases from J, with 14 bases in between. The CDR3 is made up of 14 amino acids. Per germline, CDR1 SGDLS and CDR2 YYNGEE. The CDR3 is CASSVGGAGAEQFF. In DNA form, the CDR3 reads TGTGCCAGCAGCGTAGGGGGAGCTGGTGCGGAGCAGTTCTTC.

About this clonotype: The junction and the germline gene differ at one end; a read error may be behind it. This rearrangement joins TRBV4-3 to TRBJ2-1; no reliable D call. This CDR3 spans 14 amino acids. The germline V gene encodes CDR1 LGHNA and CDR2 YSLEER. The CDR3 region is CTSSQDYGRNEQFF. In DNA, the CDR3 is TGCACCAGCAGCCAAGATTATGGTCGAAATGAGCAGTTCTTC.

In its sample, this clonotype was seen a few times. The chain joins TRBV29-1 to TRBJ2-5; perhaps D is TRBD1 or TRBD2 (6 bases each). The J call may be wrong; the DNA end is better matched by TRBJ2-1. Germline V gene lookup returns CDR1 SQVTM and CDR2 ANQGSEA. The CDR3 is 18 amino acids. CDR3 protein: CSVEDRSGAGRGVNEQFF. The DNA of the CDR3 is TGCAGCGTTGAAGATCGATCAGGGGCGGGAAGGGGAGTGAATGAGCAGTTCTTC.